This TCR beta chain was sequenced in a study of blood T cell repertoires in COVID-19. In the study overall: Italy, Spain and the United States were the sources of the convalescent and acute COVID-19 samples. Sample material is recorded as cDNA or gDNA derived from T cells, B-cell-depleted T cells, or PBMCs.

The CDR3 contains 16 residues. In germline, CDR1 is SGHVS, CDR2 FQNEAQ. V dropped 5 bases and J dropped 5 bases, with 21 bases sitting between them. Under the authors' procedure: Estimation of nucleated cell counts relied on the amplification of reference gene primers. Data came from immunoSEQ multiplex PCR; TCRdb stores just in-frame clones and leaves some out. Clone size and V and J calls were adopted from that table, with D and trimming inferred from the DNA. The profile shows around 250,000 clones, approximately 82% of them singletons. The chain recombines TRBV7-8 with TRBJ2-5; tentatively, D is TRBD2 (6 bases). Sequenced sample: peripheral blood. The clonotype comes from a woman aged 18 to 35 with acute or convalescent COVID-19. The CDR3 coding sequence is TGTGCCAGCAGCCTATGGCGCGGGGAGATAGGGGAGACCCAGTACTTC. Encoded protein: CASSLWRGEIGETQYF. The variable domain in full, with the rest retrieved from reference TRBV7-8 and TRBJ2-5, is GAGVSQSPRYKVAKRGQDVALRCDPISGHVSLFWYQQALGQGPEFLTYFQNEAQLDKSGLPSDRFFAERPEGSVSTLKIQRTQQEDSAVYLCASSLWRGEIGETQYFGPGTRLLVL.